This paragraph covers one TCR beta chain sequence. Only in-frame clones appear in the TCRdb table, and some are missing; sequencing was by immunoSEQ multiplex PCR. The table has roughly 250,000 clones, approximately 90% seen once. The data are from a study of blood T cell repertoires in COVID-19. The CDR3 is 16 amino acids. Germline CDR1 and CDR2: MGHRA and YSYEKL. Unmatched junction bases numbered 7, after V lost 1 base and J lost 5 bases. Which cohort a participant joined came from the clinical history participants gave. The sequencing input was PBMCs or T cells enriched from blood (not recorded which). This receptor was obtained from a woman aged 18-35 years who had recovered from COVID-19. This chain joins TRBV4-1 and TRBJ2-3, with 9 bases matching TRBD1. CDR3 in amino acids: CASSQGYRGRVDTQYF. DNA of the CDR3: TGCGCCAGCAGCCAAGGGTACAGGGGGCGCGTAGATACGCAGTATTTT.